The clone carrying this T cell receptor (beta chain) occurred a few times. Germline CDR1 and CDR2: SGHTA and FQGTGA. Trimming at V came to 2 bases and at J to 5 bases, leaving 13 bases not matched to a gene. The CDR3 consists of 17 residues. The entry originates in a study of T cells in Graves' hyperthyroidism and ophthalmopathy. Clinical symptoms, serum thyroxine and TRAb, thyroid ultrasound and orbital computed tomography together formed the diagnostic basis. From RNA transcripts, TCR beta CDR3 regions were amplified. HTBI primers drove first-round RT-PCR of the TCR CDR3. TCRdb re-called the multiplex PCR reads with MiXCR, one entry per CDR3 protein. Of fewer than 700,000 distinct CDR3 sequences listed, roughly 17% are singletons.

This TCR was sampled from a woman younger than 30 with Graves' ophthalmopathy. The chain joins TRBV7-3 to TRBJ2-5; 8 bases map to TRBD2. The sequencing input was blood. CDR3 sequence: CASSLGVLAGRWETQYF. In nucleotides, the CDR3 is TGTGCCAGCAGCTTAGGGGTGTTAGCGGGGAGATGGGAGACCCAGTACTTC.